Following are 5 T cell receptor beta chains from one sample sequenced in a study of post-analysis software for immune sequencing data. Overall study results and limits: In patients, TRBV5-6, TRBV5-1 and TRBV20-1 belonged to roughly 5 TRBV segments found more frequently than in controls.

These receptors are not linked to any known antigen. Prepared libraries of TCR beta cDNA carried unique molecular identifiers. TCRdb re-derived calls from the PCR reads in MiXCR, one entry per CDR3 protein. The data hold about 820,000 distinct CDR3 sequences, with about 53% observed a single time. Specimen: blood. The receptor source for this set is a girl aged 10 to 17 with multiple sclerosis.

This chain joins TRBV29-1 and TRBJ2-5; 10 nucleotides line up with TRBD2. V trimming: 0 bases; J trimming: 2 bases; junction bases outside the gene matches: 6. CDR3 size: 16 residues. Germline CDR1 SQVTM, CDR2 ANQGSEA. The CDR3 here is CSVEDVIAGGQETQYF. The CDR3, as DNA: TGCAGCGTTGAAGATGTAATAGCGGGAGGACAAGAGACCCAGTACTTC.

The CDR3 DNA reads as TGTGCCAGCAGCTTAGGGCTAGCCTGGGGAGATACGCAGTATTTT. Translation gives CASSLGLAWGDTQYF. The rearrangement joins TRBV7-2 to TRBJ2-3, with D possibly being TRBD2 (5 bases). The CDR3 contains 15 residues. From germline, CDR1 is SGHTA and CDR2 FQGNSA. Trimming shortened V by 1 base and J by 5 bases, and 13 bases separated the two germline ends.

This clonotype was counted ten times or more. This chain uses TRBV25-1 with TRBJ2-5; D gene ambiguous. The CDR3 has 14 amino acids. V lost 2 bases, J lost 0 bases, and 7 bases lay in between. Germline V gene lookup returns CDR1 MGHDK and CDR2 SYGVNS. CDR3: CASSEPSNQETQYF. CDR3 DNA sequence: TGTGCCAGCAGTGAACCCTCCAACCAAGAGACCCAGTACTTC.

This clonotype was observed a handful of times. The chain uses TRBV6-5 and TRBJ1-6, with 9 bases lining up with TRBD1. Germline lookup yields CDR1 MNHEY and CDR2 SVGAGI. This CDR3 contains 16 residues. V gave up 6 bases and J gave up 10 bases; unmatched junction bases: 13. The chain's CDR3 is CASSPTTGTGRSPLHF. CDR3 DNA: TGTGCCAGCAGCCCAACTACCGGGACAGGGAGATCACCCCTCCACTTT.

This clonotype was found once. The chain joins TRBV9 to TRBJ1-6; possibly TRBD1 for D (5 bases). This CDR3 has 18 residues. Germline CDR1 and CDR2: SGDLS and YYNGEE. Trimming left V 3 bases short and J 7 bases short, with 23 bases between. The CDR3 spells CASSATPSGQGVNSPLHF. Written as DNA, the CDR3 is TGTGCCAGCAGCGCTACACCAAGCGGGCAGGGAGTCAATTCACCCCTCCACTTT.